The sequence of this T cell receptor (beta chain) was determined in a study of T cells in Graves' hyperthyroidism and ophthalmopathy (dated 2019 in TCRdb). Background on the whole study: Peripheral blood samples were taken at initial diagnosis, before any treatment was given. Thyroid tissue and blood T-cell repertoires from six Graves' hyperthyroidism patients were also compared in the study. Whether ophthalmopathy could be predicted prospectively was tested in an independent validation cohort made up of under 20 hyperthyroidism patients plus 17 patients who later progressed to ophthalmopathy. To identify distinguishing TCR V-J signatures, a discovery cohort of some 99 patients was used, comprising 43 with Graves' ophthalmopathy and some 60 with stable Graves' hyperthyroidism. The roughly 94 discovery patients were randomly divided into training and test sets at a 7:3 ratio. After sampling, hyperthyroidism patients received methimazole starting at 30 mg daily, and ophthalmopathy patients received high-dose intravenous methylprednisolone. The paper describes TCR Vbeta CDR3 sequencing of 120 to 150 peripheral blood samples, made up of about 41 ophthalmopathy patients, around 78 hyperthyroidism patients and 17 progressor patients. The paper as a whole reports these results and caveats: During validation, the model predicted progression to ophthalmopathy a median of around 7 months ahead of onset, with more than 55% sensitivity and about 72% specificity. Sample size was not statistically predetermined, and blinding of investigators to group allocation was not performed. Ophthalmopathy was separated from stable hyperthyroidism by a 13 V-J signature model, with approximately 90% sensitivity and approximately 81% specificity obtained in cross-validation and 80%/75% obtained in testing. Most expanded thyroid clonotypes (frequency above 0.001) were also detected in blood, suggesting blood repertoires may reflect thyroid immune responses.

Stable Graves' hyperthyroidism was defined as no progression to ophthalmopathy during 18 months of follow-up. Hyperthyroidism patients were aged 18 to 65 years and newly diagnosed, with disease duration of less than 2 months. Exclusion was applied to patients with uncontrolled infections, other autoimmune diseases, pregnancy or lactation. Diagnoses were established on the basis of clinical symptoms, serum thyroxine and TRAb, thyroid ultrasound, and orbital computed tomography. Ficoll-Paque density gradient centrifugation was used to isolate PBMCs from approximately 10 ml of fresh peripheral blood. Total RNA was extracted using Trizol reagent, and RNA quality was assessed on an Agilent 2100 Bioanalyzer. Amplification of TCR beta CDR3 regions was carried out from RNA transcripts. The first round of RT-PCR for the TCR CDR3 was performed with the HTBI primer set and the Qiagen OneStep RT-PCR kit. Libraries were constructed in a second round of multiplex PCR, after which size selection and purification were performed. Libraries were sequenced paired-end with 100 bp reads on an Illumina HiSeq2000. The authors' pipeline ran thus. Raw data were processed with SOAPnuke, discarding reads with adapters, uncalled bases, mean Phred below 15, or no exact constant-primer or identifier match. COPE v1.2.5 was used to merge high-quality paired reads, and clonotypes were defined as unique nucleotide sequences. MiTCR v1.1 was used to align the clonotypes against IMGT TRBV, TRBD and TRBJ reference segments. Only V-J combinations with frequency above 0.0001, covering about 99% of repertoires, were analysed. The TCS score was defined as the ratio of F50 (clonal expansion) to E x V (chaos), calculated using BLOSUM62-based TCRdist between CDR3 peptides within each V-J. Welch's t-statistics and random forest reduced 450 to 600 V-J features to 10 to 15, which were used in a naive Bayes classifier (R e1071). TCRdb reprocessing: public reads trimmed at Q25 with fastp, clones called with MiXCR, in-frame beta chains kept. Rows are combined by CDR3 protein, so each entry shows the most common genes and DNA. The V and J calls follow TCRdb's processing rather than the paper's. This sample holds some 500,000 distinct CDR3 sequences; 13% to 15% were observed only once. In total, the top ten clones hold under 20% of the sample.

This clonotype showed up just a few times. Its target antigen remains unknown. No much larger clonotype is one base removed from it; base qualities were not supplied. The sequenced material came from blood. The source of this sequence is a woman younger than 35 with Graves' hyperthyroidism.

In nucleotides, the sequence is TGTGCCAGCAGTGGGACTAGCAGGAGTTTCCCCACGATTTGGTACTTC. This is translated as CASSGTSRSFPTIWYF. The chain is assembled from TRBV12-3 or TRBV12-4 and TRBJ2-4, with 9 central nucleotides matching TRBD2. At the junction V is shortened by 5 bases and J by 15 bases; bases outside the gene matches: 20. Measured from the cysteine to the phenylalanine, the CDR3 is 16 residues long. The CDR3 DNA has 48 bases and is translated from base 1.